This TCR beta chain was sequenced in a study of T cell repertoires in cytomegalovirus infection. General observations from the study: Accumulated public TCR beta family frequency recognized individuals carrying CMV together with the relevant HLA.

Concerning this clonotype: No antigen is known for it.

TCRdb called the reads again in MiXCR, with one record for every CDR3 protein. Here the sample spans roughly 250,000 distinct CDR3 sequences, roughly 22% being singletons. The sequence was collected from a human donor in good health (CMV status not recorded). Some clones in this sample may be carry-over from other donors' samples. The source material was CD8+ T cells from PBMCs.

The CDR3 nucleotides read TGTGCCAGCAGCTCCTCGGACAGTAACCCCAAAAACATTCAGTACTTC. Protein: CASSSSDSNPKNIQYF. This rearrangement joins TRBV7-9 to TRBJ2-4, with D possibly matching TRBD1 (6 bases). Trimming pared 4 bases from V and 2 bases from J, leaving 15 bases between. The CDR3 totals 16 residues. Germline V gives CDR1 SEHNR, CDR2 FQNEAQ (reference sequence).